This T cell receptor (beta chain) is from a study of blood T cell repertoires in COVID-19. As for the study in general: The analysed material was cDNA or gDNA that came from T cells, B-cell-depleted T cells, or PBMCs.

The method was immunoSEQ multiplex PCR; TCRdb's version includes in-frame clones alone and lacks a portion of them. The repertoire holds about 480,000 clones, with 70% to 90% as singletons. From germline, CDR1 is MNHEY and CDR2 SVGEGT. This CDR3 region has 13 residues. The J segment lost 7 bases and the V segment lost 6 bases, leaving 4 bases of the junction unmatched. The sequence came from a woman aged 40 to 50 who had recovered from COVID-19. The sample taken for sequencing was PBMCs or T cells enriched from blood (not recorded which). The chain carries TRBV6-2 or TRBV6-3 and TRBJ1-4, with 8 positions matching TRBD1. The CDR3 protein is CASSRTGFEKLFF. Here the CDR3 DNA reads TGTGCCAGCAGCCGGACAGGGTTTGAAAAACTGTTTTTT.